This TCR beta chain was identified during a study of cytomegalovirus exposure and HLA in healthy donors. On the study more broadly: When roughly 420 donors were genotyped, 80% to 90% of them were found to fall in the Caucasian-associated ancestry cluster.

Study-level points and caveats: Later on, a genetic analysis was performed. It linked a missense variant in DCLRE1C with V- and J-gene trimming of TCR beta. Presence/absence analyses rested on an assumption that sequencing depth was roughly uniform across donors. It was 150 to 200 TCR beta chains that were listed as cytomegalovirus-associated.

The PCR used 60 Vbeta and 13 Jbeta primers. Assay used: immunoSEQ multiplex PCR; TCRdb lists only in-frame clones, some missing. This repertoire shows roughly 170,000 clones, roughly four fifths found once; its top ten account for roughly 1.5%. J lost 2 bases, V lost 5 bases, and 3 bases had no gene match. This CDR3 contains 15 residues. From germline, CDR1 is MDHEN and CDR2 SYDVKM. As for this clone: Its cognate antigen is unknown.

This clonotype was obtained from a man aged 45-65 years in good health and CMV-seronegative. Specimen: PBMCs. This rearrangement joins TRBV28 to TRBJ2-6; 7 nucleotides align to TRBD1. CDR3 in DNA: TGTGCCAGCAGTGCCGGGACAGCTGGGGCCAACGTCCTGACTTTC. It is translated as CASSAGTAGANVLTF. Full variable domain (rest looked up from reference TRBV28 and TRBJ2-6): DVKVTQSSRYLVKRTGEKVFLECVQDMDHENMFWYRQDPGLGLRLIYFSYDVKMKEKGDIPEGYSVSREKKERFSLILESASTNQTSMYLCASSAGTAGANVLTFGAGSRLTVL.